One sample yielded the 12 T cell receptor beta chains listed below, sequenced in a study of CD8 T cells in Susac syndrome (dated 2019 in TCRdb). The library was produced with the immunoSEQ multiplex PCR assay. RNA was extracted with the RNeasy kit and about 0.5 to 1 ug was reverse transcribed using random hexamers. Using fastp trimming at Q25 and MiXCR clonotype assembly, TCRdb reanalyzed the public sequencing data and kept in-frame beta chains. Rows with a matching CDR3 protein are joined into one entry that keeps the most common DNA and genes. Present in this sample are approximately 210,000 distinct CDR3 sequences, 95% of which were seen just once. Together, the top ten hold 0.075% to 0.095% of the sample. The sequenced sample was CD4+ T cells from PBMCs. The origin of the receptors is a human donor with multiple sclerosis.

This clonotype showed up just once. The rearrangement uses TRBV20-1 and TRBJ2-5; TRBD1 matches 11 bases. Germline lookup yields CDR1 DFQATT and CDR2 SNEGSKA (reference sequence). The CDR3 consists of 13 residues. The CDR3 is CSGRTGGLETQYF. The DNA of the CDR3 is TGCAGCGGTAGGACAGGGGGCTTGGAGACCCAGTACTTC.

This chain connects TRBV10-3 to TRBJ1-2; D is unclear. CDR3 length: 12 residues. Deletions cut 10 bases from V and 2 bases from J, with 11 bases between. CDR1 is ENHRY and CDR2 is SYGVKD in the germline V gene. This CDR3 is CATRAVNYGYTF. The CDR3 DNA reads TGTGCCACAAGGGCAGTCAACTATGGCTACACCTTC.

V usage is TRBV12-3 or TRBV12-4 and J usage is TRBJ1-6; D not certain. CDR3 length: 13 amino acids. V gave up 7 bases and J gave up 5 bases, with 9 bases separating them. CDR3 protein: CASNIGDNSPLHF. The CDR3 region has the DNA TGTGCCAGCAACATCGGGGATAATTCACCCCTCCACTTT.

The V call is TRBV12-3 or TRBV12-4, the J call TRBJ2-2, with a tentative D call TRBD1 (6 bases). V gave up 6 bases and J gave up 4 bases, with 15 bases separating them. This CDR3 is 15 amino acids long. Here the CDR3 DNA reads TGTGCCAGCAGCCCTCACAGGGCAGGCACCGGGGAGCTGTTTTTT. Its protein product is CASSPHRAGTGELFF.

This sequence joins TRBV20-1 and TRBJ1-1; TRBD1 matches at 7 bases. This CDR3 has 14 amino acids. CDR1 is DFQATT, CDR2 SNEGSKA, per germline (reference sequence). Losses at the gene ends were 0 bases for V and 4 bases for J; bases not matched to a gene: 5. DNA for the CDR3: TGCAGTGCTAGAGATCCCAGGGGGTCCACTGAAGCTTTCTTT. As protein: CSARDPRGSTEAFF.

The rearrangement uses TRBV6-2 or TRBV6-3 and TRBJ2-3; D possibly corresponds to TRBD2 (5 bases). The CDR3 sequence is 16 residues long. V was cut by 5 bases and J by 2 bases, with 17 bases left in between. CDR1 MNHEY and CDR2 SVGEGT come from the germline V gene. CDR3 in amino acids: CASSRNGLTVTDTQYF. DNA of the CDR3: TGTGCCAGCAGTCGTAACGGACTTACGGTCACAGATACGCAGTATTTT.

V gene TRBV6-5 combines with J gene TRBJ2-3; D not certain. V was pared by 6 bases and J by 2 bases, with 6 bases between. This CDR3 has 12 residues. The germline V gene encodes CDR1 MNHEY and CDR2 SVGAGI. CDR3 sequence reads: CASRSTTDTQYF. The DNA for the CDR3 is TGTGCCAGCAGATCGACCACAGATACGCAGTATTTT.

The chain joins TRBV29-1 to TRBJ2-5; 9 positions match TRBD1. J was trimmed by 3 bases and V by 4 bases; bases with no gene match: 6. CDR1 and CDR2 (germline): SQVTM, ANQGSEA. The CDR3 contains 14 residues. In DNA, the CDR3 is TGCAGCGTTGTCGGAACAGGGGGCAAAGAGACCCAGTACTTC. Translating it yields CSVVGTGGKETQYF.

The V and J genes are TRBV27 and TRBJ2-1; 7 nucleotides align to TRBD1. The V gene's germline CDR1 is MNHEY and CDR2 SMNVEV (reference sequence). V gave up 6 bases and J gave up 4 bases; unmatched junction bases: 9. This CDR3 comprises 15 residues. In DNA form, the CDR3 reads TGTGCCAGCAGAGGGTCCGACAGGGTATACAATGAGCAGTTCTTC. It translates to CASRGSDRVYNEQFF.

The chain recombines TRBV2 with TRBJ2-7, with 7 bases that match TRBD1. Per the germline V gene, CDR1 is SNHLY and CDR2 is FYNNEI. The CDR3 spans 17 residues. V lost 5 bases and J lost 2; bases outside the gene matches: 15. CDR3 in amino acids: CASSPIIDRANTYEQYF. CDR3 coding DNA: TGTGCCAGCAGTCCAATTATCGACAGGGCGAATACCTACGAGCAGTACTTC. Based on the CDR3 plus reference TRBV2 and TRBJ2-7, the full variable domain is EPEVTQTPSHQVTQMGQEVILRCVPISNHLYFYWYRQILGQKVEFLVSFYNNEISEKSEIFDDQFSVERPDGSNFTLKIRSTKLEDSAMYFCASSPIIDRANTYEQYFGPGTRLTVT.

The CDR3 DNA follows: TGTGCCACCAGTGAGACTAGCGGGAGCAGGACCGGGGAGCTGTTTTTT. Its protein product is CATSETSGSRTGELFF. The V and J genes are TRBV24-1 and TRBJ2-2; 12 nucleotides align to TRBD2. Germline V gene lookup returns CDR1 KGHDR and CDR2 SFDVKD. CDR3 length equals 16 residues. V was clipped by 4 bases and J by 5 bases; unmatched bases: 4.

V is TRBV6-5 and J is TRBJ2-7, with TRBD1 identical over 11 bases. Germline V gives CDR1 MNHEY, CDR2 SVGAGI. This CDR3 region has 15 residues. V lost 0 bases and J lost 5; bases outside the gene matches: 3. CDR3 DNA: TGTGCCAGCAGTTACTCGAGGACAGGGGGCCACGAGCAGTACTTC. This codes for CASSYSRTGGHEQYF.